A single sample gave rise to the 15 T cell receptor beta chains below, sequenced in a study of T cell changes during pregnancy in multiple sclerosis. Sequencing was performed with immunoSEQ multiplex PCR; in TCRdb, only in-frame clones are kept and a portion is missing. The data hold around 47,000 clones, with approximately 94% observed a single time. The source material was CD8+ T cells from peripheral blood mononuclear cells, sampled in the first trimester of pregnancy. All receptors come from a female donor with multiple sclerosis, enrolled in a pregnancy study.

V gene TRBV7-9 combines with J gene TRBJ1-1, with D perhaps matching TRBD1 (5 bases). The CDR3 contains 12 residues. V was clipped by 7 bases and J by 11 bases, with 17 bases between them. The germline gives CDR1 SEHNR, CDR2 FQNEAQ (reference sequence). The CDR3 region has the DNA TGTGCCAGCAACTTGGGGGGGGAGGGGGCTTTCTTT. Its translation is CASNLGGEGAFF. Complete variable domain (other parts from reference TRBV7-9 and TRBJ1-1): DTGVSQNPRHKITKRGQNVTFRCDPISEHNRLYWYRQTLGQGPEFLTYFQNEAQLEKSRLLSDRFSAERPKGSFSTLEIQRTEQGDSAMYLCASNLGGEGAFFGQGTRLTVV.

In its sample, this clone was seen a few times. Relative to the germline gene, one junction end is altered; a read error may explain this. CDR3 residues: CASSSGLIPSF. The CDR3 nucleotides read TGTGCCAGCAGCTCAGGGTTAATTCCCAGCTTT. The gene calls are TRBV9 and TRBJ1-1; a possible D gene is TRBD1 (5 bases). Germline assignment: CDR1 SGDLS and CDR2 YYNGEE. The length of the CDR3 is 11 residues.

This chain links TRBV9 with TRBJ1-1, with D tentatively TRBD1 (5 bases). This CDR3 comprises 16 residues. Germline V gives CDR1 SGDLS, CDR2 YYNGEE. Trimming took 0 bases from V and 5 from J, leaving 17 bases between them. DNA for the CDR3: TGTGCCAGCAGCGTAGCTGCCCCGGGGGGAGAAACTGAAGCTTTCTTT. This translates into CASSVAAPGGETEAFF.

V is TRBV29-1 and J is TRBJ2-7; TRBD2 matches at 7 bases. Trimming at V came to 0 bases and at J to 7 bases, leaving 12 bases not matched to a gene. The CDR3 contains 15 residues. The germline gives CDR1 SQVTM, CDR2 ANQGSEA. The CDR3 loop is CSVEDLRGTTGEQYF. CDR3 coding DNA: TGCAGCGTTGAAGATTTGCGGGGGACGACGGGTGAGCAGTACTTC.

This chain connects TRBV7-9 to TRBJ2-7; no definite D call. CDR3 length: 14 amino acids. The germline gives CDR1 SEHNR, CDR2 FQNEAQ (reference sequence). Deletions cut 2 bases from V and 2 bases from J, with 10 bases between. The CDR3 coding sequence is TGTGCCAGCAGCTTACTCGACTCCGCCTACGAGCAGTACTTC. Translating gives CASSLLDSAYEQYF.

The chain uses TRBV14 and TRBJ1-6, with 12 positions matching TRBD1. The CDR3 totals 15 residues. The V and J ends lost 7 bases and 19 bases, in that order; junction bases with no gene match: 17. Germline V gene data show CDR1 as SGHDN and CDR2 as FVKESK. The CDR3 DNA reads TGTGCCAGCAACCGCACCGGGACAGGGGGCTTTATTAGGCACTTT. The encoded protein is CASNRTGTGGFIRHF.

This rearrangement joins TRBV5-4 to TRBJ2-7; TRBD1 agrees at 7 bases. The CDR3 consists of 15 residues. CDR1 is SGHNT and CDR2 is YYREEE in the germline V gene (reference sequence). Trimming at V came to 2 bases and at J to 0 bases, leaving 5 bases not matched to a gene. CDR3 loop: CASSLWQGVSYEQYF. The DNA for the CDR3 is TGTGCCAGCAGCTTATGGCAGGGGGTCTCCTACGAGCAGTACTTC.

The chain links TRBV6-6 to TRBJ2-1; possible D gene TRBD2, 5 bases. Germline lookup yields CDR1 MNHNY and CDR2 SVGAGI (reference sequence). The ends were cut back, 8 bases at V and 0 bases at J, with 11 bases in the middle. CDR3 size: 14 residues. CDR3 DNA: TGTGCCAGCTCCTCCCGGGACTCCTACAATGAGCAGTTCTTC. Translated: CASSSRDSYNEQFF.

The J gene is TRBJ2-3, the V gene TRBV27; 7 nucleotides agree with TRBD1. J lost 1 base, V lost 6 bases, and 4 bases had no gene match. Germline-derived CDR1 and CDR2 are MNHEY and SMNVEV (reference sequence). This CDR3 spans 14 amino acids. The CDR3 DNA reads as TGTGCCAGCAGCCTCGGACAGGGCACAGATACGCAGTATTTT. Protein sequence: CASSLGQGTDTQYF.

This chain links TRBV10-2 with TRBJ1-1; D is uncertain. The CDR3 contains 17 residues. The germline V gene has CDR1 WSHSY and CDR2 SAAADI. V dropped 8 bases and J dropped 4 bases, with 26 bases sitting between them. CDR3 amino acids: CASSKNIPSQVLTEAFF. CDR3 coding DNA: TGCGCCAGCTCAAAAAATATCCCCTCGCAGGTTCTCACTGAAGCTTTCTTT.

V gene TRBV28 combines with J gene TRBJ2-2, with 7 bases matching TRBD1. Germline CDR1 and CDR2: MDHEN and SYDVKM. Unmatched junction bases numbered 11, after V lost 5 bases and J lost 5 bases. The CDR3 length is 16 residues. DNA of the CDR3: TGTGCCAGCAGTCCCTTTACAGGGGTAGGAACCGGGGAGCTGTTTTTT. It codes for CASSPFTGVGTGELFF.

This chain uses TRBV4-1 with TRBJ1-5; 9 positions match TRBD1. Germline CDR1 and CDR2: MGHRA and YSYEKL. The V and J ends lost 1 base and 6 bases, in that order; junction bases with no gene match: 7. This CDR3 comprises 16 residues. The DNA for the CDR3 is TGCGCCAGCAGCCAAGTTCCGACAGGGGGTCGTCAGCCCCAGCATTTT. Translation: CASSQVPTGGRQPQHF.

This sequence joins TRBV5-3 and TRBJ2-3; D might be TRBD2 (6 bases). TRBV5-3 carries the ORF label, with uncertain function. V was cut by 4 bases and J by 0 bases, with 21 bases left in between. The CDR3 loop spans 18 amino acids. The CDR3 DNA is TGTGCCAGAAGCGTCGTTGGATTGGCGGGAACTAGCACAGATACGCAGTATTTT. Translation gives CARSVVGLAGTSTDTQYF.

The CDR3 nucleotides are TGTGCCAGCAGTGATCCTATACAAAATAGCGGACAGGGCGAAGCTTTCTTT. It translates to CASSDPIQNSGQGEAFF. This sequence joins TRBV7-9 and TRBJ1-1; 8 nucleotides agree with TRBD1. CDR1 SEHNR and CDR2 FQNEAQ come from the germline V gene (reference sequence). Trimming at V came to 6 bases and at J to 8 bases, leaving 20 bases not matched to a gene. The CDR3 sequence is 17 residues long.

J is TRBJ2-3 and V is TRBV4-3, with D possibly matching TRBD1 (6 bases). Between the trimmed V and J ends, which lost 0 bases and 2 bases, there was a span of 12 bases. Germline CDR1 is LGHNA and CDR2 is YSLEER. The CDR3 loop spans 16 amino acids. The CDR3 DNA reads TGCGCCAGCAGCCAAGACCGCAGGGGTTCCACAGATACGCAGTATTTT. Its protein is CASSQDRRGSTDTQYF.